This T cell receptor beta chain was retrieved from a study of T cell changes during pregnancy in multiple sclerosis. This clone was counted once. The V and J ends lost 4 bases and 1 base respectively, with 8 bases between them. Germline V gene sequence: CDR1 SGHDT, CDR2 YYEEEE. The CDR3 sequence is 13 residues long. Assay used: immunoSEQ multiplex PCR; TCRdb lists only in-frame clones, some missing. Of 58,000 or so clones listed, approximately 91% were seen once; the top ten hold around 0.5%. This TCR was sampled from a female donor with multiple sclerosis, enrolled in a pregnancy study. The sequences come from CD4+ T cells from peripheral blood mononuclear cells, collected in the third trimester of pregnancy. The chain uses TRBV5-6 and TRBJ1-1, with D hard to call. The CDR3 region has the DNA TGTGCCAGCAGCGGAGAAAGGAACACTGAAGCTTTCTTT. Translation: CASSGERNTEAFF.